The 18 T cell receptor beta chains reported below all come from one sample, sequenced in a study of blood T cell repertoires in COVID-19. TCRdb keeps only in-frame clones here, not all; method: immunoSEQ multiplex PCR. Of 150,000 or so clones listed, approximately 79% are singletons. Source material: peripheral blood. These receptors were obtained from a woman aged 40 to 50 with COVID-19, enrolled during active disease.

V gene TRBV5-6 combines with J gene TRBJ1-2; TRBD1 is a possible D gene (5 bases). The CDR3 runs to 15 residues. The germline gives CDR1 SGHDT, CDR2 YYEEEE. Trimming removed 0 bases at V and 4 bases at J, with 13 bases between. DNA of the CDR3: TGTGCCAGCAGCTTGGATGGGGGGTTGAGCTATGGCTACACCTTC. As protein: CASSLDGGLSYGYTF.

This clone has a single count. DNA of the CDR3: TGTGCCTCCGACAGCTCAACTAATGAAAAACTGTTTTTT. Its translation is CASDSSTNEKLFF. The chain has TRBV30 and TRBJ1-4; weak D call: TRBD1 (5 bases). Germline CDR1 and CDR2: GTSNPN and SVGIG (reference sequence). The CDR3 has 13 residues. Trimming shortened V by 7 bases and J by 0 bases, and 9 bases separated the two germline ends.

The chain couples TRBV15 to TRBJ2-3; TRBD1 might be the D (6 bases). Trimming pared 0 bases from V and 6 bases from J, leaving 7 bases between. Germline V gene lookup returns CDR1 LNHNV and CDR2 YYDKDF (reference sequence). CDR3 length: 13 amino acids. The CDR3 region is CATSRDQGDTQYF. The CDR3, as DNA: TGTGCCACCAGCAGAGATCAGGGGGATACGCAGTATTTT.

CDR3 nucleotides: TGTGCCAGCAGTGGACCGACAGGGCCTAGCACAGATACGCAGTATTTT. Amino acids: CASSGPTGPSTDTQYF. V usage is TRBV2 and J usage is TRBJ2-3; 7 bases are a match to TRBD1. The V gene end was trimmed by 4 bases and the J gene end by 0 bases; junction bases not matched to a gene: 7. CDR1 is SNHLY and CDR2 is FYNNEI in the germline V gene. This CDR3 is built from 16 residues.

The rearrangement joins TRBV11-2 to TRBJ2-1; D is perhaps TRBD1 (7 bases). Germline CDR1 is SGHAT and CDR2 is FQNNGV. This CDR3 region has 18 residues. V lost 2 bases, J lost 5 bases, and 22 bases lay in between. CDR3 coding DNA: TGTGCCAGCAGCTTAATCTCCCCGTACAGGGGAGGCAACAATGAGCAGTTCTTC. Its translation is CASSLISPYRGGNNEQFF.

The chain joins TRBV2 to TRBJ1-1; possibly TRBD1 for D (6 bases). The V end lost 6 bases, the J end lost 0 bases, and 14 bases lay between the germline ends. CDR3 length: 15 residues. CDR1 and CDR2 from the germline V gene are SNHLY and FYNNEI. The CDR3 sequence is CASREDSGMNTEAFF. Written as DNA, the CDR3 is TGTGCCAGCAGGGAGGACAGCGGTATGAACACTGAAGCTTTCTTT.

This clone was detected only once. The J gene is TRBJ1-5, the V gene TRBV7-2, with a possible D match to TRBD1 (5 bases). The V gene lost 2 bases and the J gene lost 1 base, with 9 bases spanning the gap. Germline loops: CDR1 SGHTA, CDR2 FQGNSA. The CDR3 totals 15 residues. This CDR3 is CASSLYSGSNQPQHF. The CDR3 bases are TGTGCCAGCAGCTTATATTCAGGGAGCAATCAGCCCCAGCATTTT.

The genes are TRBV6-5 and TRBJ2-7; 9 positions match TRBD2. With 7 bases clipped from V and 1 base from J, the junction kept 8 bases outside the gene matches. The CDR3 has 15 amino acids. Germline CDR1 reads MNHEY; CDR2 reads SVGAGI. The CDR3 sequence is CASNLAGPLSYEQYF. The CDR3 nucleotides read TGTGCCAGCAACCTAGCGGGACCCCTATCCTACGAGCAGTACTTC.

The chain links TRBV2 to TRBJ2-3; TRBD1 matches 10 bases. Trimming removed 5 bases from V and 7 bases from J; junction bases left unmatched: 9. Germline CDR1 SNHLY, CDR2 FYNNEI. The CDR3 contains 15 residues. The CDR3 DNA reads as TGTGCCAGCAGTAGAACGACAGGGGGCTCAAATACGCAGTATTTT. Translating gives CASSRTTGGSNTQYF.

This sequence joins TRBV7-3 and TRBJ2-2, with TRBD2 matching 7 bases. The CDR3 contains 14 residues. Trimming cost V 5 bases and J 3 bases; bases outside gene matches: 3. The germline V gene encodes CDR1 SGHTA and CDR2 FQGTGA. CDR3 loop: CASSPTSDTGELFF. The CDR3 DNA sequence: TGTGCCAGCAGCCCCACTAGCGACACCGGGGAGCTGTTTTTT.

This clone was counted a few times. The CDR3 loop is CASSEQSRGQPQHF. DNA of the CDR3: TGTGCCAGCAGCGAACAGTCCCGGGGGCAGCCCCAGCATTTT. V gene TRBV2 combines with J gene TRBJ1-5; D might be TRBD1 (5 bases). Trimming left V 6 bases short and J 7 bases short, with 16 bases between. Germline values: CDR1 SNHLY, CDR2 FYNNEI. CDR3 length equals 14 residues.

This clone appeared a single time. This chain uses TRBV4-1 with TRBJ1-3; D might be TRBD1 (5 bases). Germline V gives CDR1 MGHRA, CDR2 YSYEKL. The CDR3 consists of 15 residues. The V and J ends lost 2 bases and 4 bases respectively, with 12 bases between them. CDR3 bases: TGCGCCAGCAGCCAACAAGGGACTGACGGAAACACCATATATTTT. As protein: CASSQQGTDGNTIYF.

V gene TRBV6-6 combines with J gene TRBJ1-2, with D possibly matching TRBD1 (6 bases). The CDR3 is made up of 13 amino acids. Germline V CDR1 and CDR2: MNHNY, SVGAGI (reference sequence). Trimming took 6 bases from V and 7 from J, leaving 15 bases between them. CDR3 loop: CASSGNRAGGYTF. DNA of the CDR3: TGTGCCAGCAGCGGGAACAGGGCAGGTGGCTACACCTTC.

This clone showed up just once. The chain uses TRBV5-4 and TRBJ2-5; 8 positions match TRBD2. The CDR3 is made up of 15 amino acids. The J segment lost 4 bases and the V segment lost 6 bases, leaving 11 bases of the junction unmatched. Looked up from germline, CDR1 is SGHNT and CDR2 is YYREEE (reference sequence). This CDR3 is CASKTESSGSETQYF. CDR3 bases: TGTGCCAGCAAGACCGAATCTAGCGGGTCAGAGACCCAGTACTTC.

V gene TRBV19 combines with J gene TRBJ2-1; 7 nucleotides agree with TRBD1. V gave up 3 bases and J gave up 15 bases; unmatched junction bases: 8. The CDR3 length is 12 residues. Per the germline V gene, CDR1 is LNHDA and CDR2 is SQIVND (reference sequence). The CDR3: CASSIRDSIPFF. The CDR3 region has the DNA TGTGCCAGTAGTATCAGGGACAGCATCCCGTTCTTC.

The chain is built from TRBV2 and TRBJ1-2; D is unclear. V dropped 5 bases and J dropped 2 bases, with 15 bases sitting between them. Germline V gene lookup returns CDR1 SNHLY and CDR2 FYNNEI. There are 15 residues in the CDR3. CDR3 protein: CASSPVRGGNYGYTF. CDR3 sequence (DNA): TGTGCCAGCAGTCCCGTGAGAGGAGGGAACTATGGCTACACCTTC.

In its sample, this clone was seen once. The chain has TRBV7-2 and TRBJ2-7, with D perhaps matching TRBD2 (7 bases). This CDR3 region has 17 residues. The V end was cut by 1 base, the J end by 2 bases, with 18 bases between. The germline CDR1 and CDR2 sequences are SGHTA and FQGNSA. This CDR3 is CASSLGGGLAGAYEQYF. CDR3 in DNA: TGTGCCAGCAGCTTAGGAGGGGGACTGGCGGGGGCCTACGAGCAGTACTTC.

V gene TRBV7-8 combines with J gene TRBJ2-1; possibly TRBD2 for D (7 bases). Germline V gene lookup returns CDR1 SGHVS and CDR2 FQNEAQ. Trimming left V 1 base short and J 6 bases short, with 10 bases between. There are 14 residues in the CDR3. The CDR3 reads CASSLVGGGNEQFF. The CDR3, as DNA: TGTGCCAGCAGCTTAGTGGGAGGGGGCAATGAGCAGTTCTTC.